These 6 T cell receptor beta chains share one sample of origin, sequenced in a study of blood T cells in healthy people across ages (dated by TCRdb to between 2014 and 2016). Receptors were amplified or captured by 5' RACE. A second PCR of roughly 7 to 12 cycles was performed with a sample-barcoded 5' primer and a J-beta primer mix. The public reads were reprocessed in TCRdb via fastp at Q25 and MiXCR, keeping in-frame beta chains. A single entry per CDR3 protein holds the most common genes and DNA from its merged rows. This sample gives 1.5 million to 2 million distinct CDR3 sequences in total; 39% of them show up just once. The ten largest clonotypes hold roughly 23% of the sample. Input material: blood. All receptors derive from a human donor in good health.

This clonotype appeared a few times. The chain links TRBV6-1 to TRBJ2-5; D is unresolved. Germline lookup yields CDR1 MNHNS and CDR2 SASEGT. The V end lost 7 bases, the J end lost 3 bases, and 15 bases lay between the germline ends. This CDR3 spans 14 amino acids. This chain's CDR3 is CASTPVRRKETQYF. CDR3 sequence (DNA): TGTGCCAGCACCCCAGTCAGGCGAAAAGAGACCCAGTACTTC.

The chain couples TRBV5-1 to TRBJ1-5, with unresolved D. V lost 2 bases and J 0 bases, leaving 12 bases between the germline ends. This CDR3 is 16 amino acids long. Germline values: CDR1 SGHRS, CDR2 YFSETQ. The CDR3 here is CASSLLELGSNQPQHF. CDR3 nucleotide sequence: TGCGCCAGCAGCTTATTAGAGTTGGGTAGCAATCAGCCCCAGCATTTT. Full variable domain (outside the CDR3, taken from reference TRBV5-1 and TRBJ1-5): KAGVTQTPRYLIKTRGQQVTLSCSPISGHRSVSWYQQTPGQGLQFLFEYFSETQRNKGNFPGRFSGRQFSNSRSEMNVSTLELGDSALYLCASSLLELGSNQPQHFGDGTRLSIL.

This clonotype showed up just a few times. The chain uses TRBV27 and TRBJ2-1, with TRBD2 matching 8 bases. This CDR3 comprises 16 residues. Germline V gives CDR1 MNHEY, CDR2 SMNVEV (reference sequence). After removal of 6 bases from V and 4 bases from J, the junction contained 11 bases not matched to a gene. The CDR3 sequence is CASRTITSGLYNEQFF. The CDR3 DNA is TGTGCCAGCAGGACGATCACTAGCGGACTATACAATGAGCAGTTCTTC.

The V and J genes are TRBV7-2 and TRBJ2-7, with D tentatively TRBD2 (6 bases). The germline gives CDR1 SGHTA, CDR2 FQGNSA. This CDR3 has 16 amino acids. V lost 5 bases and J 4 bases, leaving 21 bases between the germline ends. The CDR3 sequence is CASSPRTIRIYYEQYF. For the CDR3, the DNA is TGTGCCAGCAGCCCCAGGACTATCCGGATTTATTACGAGCAGTACTTC.

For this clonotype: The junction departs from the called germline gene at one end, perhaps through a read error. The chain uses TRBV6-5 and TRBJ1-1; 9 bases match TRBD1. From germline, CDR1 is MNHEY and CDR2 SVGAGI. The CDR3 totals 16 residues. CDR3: CASSNNRGPPNTEVFF. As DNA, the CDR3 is TGTGCCAGCAGTAATAACAGGGGGCCACCGAACACTGAAGTTTTCTTT.

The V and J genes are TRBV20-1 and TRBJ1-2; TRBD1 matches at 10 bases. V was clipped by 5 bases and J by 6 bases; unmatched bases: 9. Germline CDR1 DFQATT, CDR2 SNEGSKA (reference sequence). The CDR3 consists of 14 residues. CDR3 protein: CSARQGAERDGYTF. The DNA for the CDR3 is TGCAGTGCTCGACAGGGGGCCGAGCGGGATGGCTACACCTTC.